Listed below are T cell receptor beta chains from one sample, sequenced in a study of vaccination and CD4 T cells after COVID-19. The antigens for these receptors are not known. TCRdb used MiXCR to reprocess the PCR reads, holding one entry per CDR3 protein. The sample consists of about 7,800 distinct CDR3 sequences, less than 75% of them appearing once. Sequencing was carried out using CD4+ T cells from blood, cultured in vitro. These receptors were obtained from a human donor who had recovered from COVID-19. Each CDR3 is given with its conserved first and last residue. The order of the fields is V gene, clone size, D gene, J gene, CDR3 DNA, CDR3 protein. D genes are given only for firm matches. A row's size may be missing; if present it is once, few, many or a size class.

V gene: TRBV12-5
clone size: -
D gene: -
J gene: TRBJ1-5
CDR3 DNA: TGTGCTAGTGGTTTGGTGATCCGGGCCTCCGGGCCCTATCAGCCCCAGCATTTT
CDR3 protein: CASGLVIRASGPYQPQHF

V gene: TRBV6-1
clone size: -
D gene: TRBD1
J gene: TRBJ1-5
CDR3 DNA: TGTGCCAGCAGTGAAGGGTCAGGGGGTCAGCCCCAGCATTTT
CDR3 protein: CASSEGSGGQPQHF

V gene: TRBV5-1
clone size: -
D gene: TRBD1
J gene: TRBJ1-6
CDR3 DNA: TGCGCCAGCAGCCCCCTGGGACAGATAAATTCACCCCTCCACTTT
CDR3 protein: CASSPLGQINSPLHF

V gene: TRBV19
clone size: -
D gene: -
J gene: TRBJ1-2
CDR3 DNA: TGTGCCAGTAGTATAGTTGGCGAAGCCCAACCAACTAACTATGGCTACACCTTC
CDR3 protein: CASSIVGEAQPTNYGYTF

V gene: TRBV15
clone size: few
D gene: TRBD2
J gene: TRBJ2-3
CDR3 DNA: TGTGCCACCAGCAGCGGAAAAGAGGGACTAGCGGGAGGGAGCTACTCCGGTACAGATACGCAGTATTTT
CDR3 protein: CATSSGKEGLAGGSYSGTDTQYF

V gene: TRBV11-3
clone size: once
D gene: -
J gene: TRBJ1-4
CDR3 DNA: TGTGCCAGCAGCTTACAGGGGTCAGCTAATGAAAAACTGTTTTTT
CDR3 protein: CASSLQGSANEKLFF

V gene: TRBV2
clone size: -
D gene: -
J gene: TRBJ1-4
CDR3 DNA: TGTGCCAGCAGTGGGGGGGCTTGGGAAAAACTGTTTTTT
CDR3 protein: CASSGGAWEKLFF

V gene: TRBV6-1
clone size: -
D gene: -
J gene: TRBJ1-1
CDR3 DNA: TGTGCCAGCAGTGGCCTCGGGGGGGCCTGGCCTGAAGCTTTCTTT
CDR3 protein: CASSGLGGAWPEAFF

V gene: TRBV2
clone size: -
D gene: -
J gene: TRBJ2-1
CDR3 DNA: TGTGCCAGTGCGACAGTGAGTCACTACAATGAGCAGTTCTTC
CDR3 protein: CASATVSHYNEQFF

V gene: TRBV4-3
clone size: -
D gene: -
J gene: TRBJ1-5
CDR3 DNA: TGCGCCAGCAGCCAAGTCGGTGGACAGCCCCAGCATTTT
CDR3 protein: CASSQVGGQPQHF

V gene: TRBV24-1
clone size: -
D gene: -
J gene: TRBJ2-2
CDR3 DNA: TGTGCCACCAGTGATTTGTACGGATCAGTTGGGGAGCTGTTTTTT
CDR3 protein: CATSDLYGSVGELFF